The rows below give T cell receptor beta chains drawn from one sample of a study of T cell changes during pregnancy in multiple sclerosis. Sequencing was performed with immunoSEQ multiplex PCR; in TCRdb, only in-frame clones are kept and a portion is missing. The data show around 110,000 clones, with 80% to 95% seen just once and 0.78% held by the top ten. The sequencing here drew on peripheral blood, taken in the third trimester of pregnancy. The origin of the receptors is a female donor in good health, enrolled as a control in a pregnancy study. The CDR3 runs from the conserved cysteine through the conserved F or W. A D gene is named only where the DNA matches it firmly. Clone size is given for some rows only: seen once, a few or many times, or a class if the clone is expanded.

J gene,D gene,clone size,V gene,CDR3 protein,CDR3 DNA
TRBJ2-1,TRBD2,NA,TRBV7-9,CASSLYSGGADEQFF,TGTGCCAGCAGCTTATACAGCGGGGGGGCAGATGAGCAGTTCTTC
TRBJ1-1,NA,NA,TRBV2,CASSGAGKNTEAFF,TGTGCCAGCAGTGGGGCGGGTAAGAACACTGAAGCTTTCTTT
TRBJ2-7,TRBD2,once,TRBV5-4,CASSFTSGGTYEQYF,TGTGCCAGCAGCTTTACTAGCGGGGGAACTTACGAGCAGTACTTC
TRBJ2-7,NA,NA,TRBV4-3,CASSQDRRRSSYEQYF,TGCGCCAGCAGCCAAGATCGGCGTAGGAGCTCCTACGAGCAGTACTTC
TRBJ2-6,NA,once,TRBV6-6,CASRAAGGANVLTF,TGTGCCAGCAGGGCGGCGGGGGGGGCCAACGTCCTGACTTTC
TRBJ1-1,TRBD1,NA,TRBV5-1,CASSPTGDRVTEAFF,TGCGCCAGCAGCCCGACGGGGGACAGGGTCACTGAAGCTTTCTTT
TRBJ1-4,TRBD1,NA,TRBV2,CASSVRTGSMGNEKLFF,TGTGCCAGCAGTGTTCGGACAGGGAGCATGGGAAATGAAAAACTGTTTTTT
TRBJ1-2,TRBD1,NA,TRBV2,CASRPRTGTNYGYTF,TGTGCCAGCAGACCCAGGACAGGGACTAACTATGGCTACACCTTC
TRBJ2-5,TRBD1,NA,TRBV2,CASRAGTGGETQYF,TGTGCCAGCAGGGCCGGGACAGGGGGCGAGACCCAGTACTTC
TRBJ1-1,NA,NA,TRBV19,CASRSQGVGTEAFF,TGTGCCAGTAGGTCACAGGGAGTGGGGACTGAAGCTTTCTTT
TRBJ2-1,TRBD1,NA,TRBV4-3,CASSPRDRDEQFF,TGCGCCAGCAGCCCCCGGGACAGAGATGAGCAGTTCTTC
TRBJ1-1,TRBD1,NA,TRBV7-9,CASSPDRGQTEAFF,TGTGCCAGCAGCCCTGACAGGGGACAGACTGAAGCTTTCTTT
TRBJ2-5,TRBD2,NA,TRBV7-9,CASSPKGAGGPFQETQYF,TGTGCCAGCAGCCCAAAGGGAGCGGGGGGCCCTTTCCAAGAGACCCAGTACTTC
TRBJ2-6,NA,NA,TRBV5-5,CASTRRGVTSGSGANVLTF,TGTGCCAGCACCCGGAGGGGCGTTACCAGTGGGTCTGGGGCCAACGTCCTGACTTTC
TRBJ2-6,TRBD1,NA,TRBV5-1,CASSTPRDRGLTGANVLTF,TGCGCCAGCAGCACCCCTAGGGACAGGGGTCTCACTGGGGCCAACGTCCTGACTTTC
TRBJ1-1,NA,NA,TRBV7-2,CASSLEGWGRDQMDTEAFF,TGTGCCAGCAGCTTAGAAGGCTGGGGCAGGGATCAAATGGACACTGAAGCTTTCTTT
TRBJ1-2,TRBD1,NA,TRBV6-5,CASSTPGQGIYGYTF,TGTGCCAGCAGTACACCGGGACAGGGGATCTATGGCTACACCTTC
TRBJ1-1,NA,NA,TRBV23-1,CASSQSGHRNTEAFF,TGCGCCAGCAGTCAGTCAGGACACAGGAACACTGAAGCTTTCTTT
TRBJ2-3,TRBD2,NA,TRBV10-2,CASNGLAGSTDTQYF,TGCGCCAGCAACGGACTAGCGGGAAGCACAGATACGCAGTATTTT
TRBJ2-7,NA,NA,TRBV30,CAWSVYRQAYEQYF,TGTGCCTGGAGTGTATATAGACAGGCCTACGAGCAGTACTTC
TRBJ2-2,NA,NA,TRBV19,CASSIGQGPGELFF,TGTGCCAGTAGTATTGGTCAGGGTCCCGGGGAGCTGTTTTTT
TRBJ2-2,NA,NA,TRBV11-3,CASSLGRASTGELFF,TGTGCCAGCAGCTTAGGCAGGGCTTCCACCGGGGAGCTGTTTTTT
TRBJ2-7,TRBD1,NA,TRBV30,CAWSGQGYYEQYF,TGTGCCTGGAGCGGACAGGGATACTACGAGCAGTACTTC
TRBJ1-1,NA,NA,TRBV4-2,CASSQGSGIGAFF,TGTGCCAGCAGCCAAGGGTCGGGGATTGGAGCTTTCTTT
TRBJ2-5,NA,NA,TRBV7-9,CASSLDRMGRETQYF,TGTGCCAGCAGCTTAGATCGGATGGGGCGGGAGACCCAGTACTTC
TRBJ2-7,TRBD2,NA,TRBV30,CAWGEGLVYEQYF,TGTGCCTGGGGCGAAGGACTAGTCTACGAGCAGTACTTC
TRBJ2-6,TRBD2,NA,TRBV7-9,CASSVTTSAPSGANVLTF,TGTGCCAGCAGCGTAACGACTAGCGCTCCCTCTGGGGCCAACGTCCTGACTTTC
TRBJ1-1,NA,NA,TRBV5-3,CANPGVGEAFF,TGTGCCAACCCAGGGGTGGGAGAAGCTTTCTTT
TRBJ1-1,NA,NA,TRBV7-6,CASGHAVDTEAFF,TGTGCCAGCGGACATGCAGTGGACACTGAAGCTTTCTTT
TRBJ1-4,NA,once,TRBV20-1,CSARETEKLFF,TGCAGTGCTCGGGAGACCGAAAAACTGTTTTTT
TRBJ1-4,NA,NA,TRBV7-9,CASSPVQGGKLFF,TGTGCCAGCAGCCCGGTACAGGGAGGGAAACTGTTTTTT
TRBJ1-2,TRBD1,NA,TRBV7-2,CASSPRTEDRGRGGYTF,TGTGCCAGCAGCCCAAGGACAGAGGACAGGGGGCGAGGAGGCTACACCTTC
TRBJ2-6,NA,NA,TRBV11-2,CASSSGFQHSGANVLTF,TGTGCCAGCAGCTCAGGGTTCCAACACTCTGGGGCCAACGTCCTGACTTTC
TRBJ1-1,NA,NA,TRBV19,CATQSEVGLEAFF,TGTGCCACCCAGTCCGAGGTGGGACTTGAAGCTTTCTTT
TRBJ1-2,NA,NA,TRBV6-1,CASSEIGGGPYGYTF,TGTGCCAGCAGTGAAATTGGGGGAGGGCCTTATGGCTACACCTTC
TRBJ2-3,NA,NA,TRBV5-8,CASSYLLGGPADTQYF,TGTGCCAGCAGCTACCTTTTGGGGGGGCCTGCAGATACGCAGTATTTT
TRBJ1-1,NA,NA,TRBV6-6,CASSYSGGTEAFF,TGTGCCAGCAGTTACTCGGGGGGTACTGAAGCTTTCTTT
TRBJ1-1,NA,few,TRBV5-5,CASSLEAGADTEAFF,TGTGCCAGCAGCTTGGAGGCAGGGGCGGACACTGAAGCTTTCTTT
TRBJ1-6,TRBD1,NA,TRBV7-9,CASSLAGRDSFPPLHF,TGTGCCAGCAGCTTAGCGGGCCGGGACAGCTTTCCACCCCTCCACTTT
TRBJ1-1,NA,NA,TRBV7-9,CASSLRGGLTNTEAFF,TGTGCCAGCAGCTTACGCGGGGGACTGACGAACACTGAAGCTTTCTTT
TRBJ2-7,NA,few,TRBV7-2,CASSASSYEQYF,TGTGCCAGCAGCGCGAGCTCCTACGAGCAGTACTTC
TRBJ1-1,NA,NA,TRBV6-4,CASSLEENTEAFF,TGTGCCAGCAGTTTAGAAGAGAACACTGAAGCTTTCTTT
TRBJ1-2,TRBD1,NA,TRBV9,CASSVEAAGGPNYGYTF,TGTGCCAGCAGCGTAGAGGCGGCAGGGGGTCCCAACTATGGCTACACCTTC
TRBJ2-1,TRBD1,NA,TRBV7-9,CASTSRIGGQGEQFF,TGTGCCAGCACCTCTAGGATCGGGGGACAGGGTGAGCAGTTCTTC
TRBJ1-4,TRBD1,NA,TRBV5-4,CASSLGGQFNEKLFF,TGTGCCAGCAGCTTGGGGGGACAGTTTAATGAAAAACTGTTTTTT
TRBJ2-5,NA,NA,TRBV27,CASGTSGTQYF,TGTGCCAGCGGCACGTCGGGGACCCAGTACTTC
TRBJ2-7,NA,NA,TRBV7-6,CAQRDTSYEQYF,TGTGCCCAGCGGGACACGTCCTACGAGCAGTACTTC
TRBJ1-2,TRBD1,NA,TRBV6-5,CASSYLQGLGYTF,TGTGCCAGCAGTTACTTACAGGGGCTTGGCTACACCTTC
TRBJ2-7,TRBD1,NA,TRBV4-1,CASSPRDRVGEQYF,TGCGCCAGCAGCCCCCGGGACAGGGTAGGTGAGCAGTACTTC
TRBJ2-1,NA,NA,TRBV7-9,CASSFRTALDEQFF,TGTGCCAGCAGCTTTAGGACAGCACTGGATGAGCAGTTCTTC
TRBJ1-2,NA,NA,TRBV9,CASSVATGRKDGYTF,TGTGCCAGCAGCGTAGCTACAGGGCGAAAAGATGGCTACACCTTC
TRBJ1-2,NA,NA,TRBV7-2,CASSPTSGGYTF,TGTGCCAGCAGCCCCACCAGCGGTGGCTACACCTTC
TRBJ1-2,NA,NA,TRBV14,CASSSSSGVYGYTF,TGTGCCAGCAGTTCGTCCTCAGGGGTCTATGGCTACACCTTC
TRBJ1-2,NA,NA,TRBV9,CASSARAADGYTF,TGTGCCAGCAGCGCGAGGGCGGCGGACGGCTACACCTTC